This entry features one T cell receptor (beta chain) sequence. The antigen is undetermined. There are 15 residues in the CDR3. The germline V gene has CDR1 SGHAT and CDR2 FQDESV (reference sequence). V lost 0 bases and J lost 3, with 12 bases in between. MiXCR, run by TCRdb on the RT-PCR reads, gives a single entry per CDR3 protein. The profile shows about 500,000 distinct CDR3 sequences, about 17% of them singletons. The sample belongs to a study of response to subunit inactivated influenza vaccine. General study results and limits: After each seasonal influenza vaccination, few new T cells are recruited, the authors suggested.

The chain uses TRBV11-1 and TRBJ2-7, with a weak D call TRBD2 (6 bases). This specimen consisted of CD4+ T cells sorted from PBMCs, obtained less than 30 months after vaccination. The source is a man aged 50 to 69 who received an inactivated influenza vaccine. The CDR3 region is CASSLAPGGDYEQYF. CDR3 DNA sequence: TGTGCCAGCAGCTTAGCCCCCGGCGGGGACTACGAGCAGTACTTC.